The 24 T cell receptor beta chains given below trace back to one sample, sequenced in a study of Ad26.COV2.S vaccination and SARS-CoV-2 variants. Libraries were prepared by immunoSEQ multiplex PCR; TCRdb keeps only in-frame clonotypes and omits some of them. The profile covers about 470,000 clones, with around 91% appearing a single time and about 4.1% taken by the ten largest. Treatment indicated: 19 received Ad26.COV2.S at low or high dose, single or two shots; roughly five received placebo; per-sample allocation not given. The samples date from day 63 after the first vaccine or placebo injection. The sequencing used peripheral blood, collected in a trial of Ad26.COV2.S vaccine versus placebo. All receptors derive from a person between 18 and 65 years old who received the Ad26.COV2.S COVID-19 vaccine or a placebo.

The chain joins TRBV6-6 to TRBJ1-4; 8 bases align to TRBD1. The CDR3 runs to 14 residues. V lost 6 bases, J lost 5 bases, and 5 bases stayed unmatched. Looked up from germline, CDR1 is MNHNY and CDR2 is SVGAGI (reference sequence). CDR3: CASSPRGLNEKLFF. The CDR3 DNA is TGTGCCAGCAGCCCCAGGGGGCTGAATGAAAAACTGTTTTTT.

Only a few counts were recorded for this clone. V and J are TRBV2 and TRBJ1-5, with 7 nucleotides matching TRBD1. The CDR3 length is 15 residues. V shed 3 bases, J shed 5 bases, and the junction held 7 bases outside the gene matches. The germline V gene has CDR1 SNHLY and CDR2 FYNNEI. The CDR3 bases are TGTGCCAGCAGTGAGTCAGGGGGTTCCTATCAGCCCCAGCATTTT. Amino acids: CASSESGGSYQPQHF.

The gene calls are TRBV29-1 and TRBJ2-5; tentative D call: TRBD1 (6 bases). Per the germline V gene, CDR1 is SQVTM and CDR2 is ANQGSEA. The CDR3 runs to 16 residues. V lost 4 bases and J lost 1, with 19 bases in between. This CDR3 is CSVGQAMWPPQETQYF. In DNA form, the CDR3 reads TGCAGCGTTGGACAGGCAATGTGGCCACCCCAAGAGACCCAGTACTTC.

V is TRBV11-3 and J is TRBJ1-2; 8 nucleotides match TRBD1. Germline V gene data show CDR1 as SGHNT and CDR2 as YENEEA. The CDR3 covers 19 residues. The ends lost 7 bases at V and 0 bases at J; junction bases unmatched: 19. This chain's CDR3 is CASTKPGGACDLTNYGYTF. The CDR3 DNA reads as TGTGCCAGCACAAAACCAGGGGGCGCATGCGATTTAACTAACTATGGCTACACCTTC.

The CDR3 region is CASSQESSTGPNEKLFF. The CDR3 DNA reads TGTGCCAGCAGCCAAGAAAGCTCGACAGGGCCTAATGAAAAACTGTTTTTT. The genes are TRBV14 and TRBJ1-4; 7 nucleotides match TRBD1. V gave up 0 bases and J gave up 3 bases; unmatched junction bases: 7. Germline loops: CDR1 SGHDN, CDR2 FVKESK. CDR3 length: 17 amino acids.

The chain combines TRBV7-3 with TRBJ2-2; 10 positions agree with TRBD1. This CDR3 comprises 16 residues. Germline assignment: CDR1 SGHTA and CDR2 FQGTGA. The V and J ends lost 3 bases and 7 bases, in that order; junction bases with no gene match: 8. DNA of the CDR3: TGTGCCAGCAGCTTGAACGGACAGGGGGGGGGCGGGGAGCTGTTTTTT. Protein product: CASSLNGQGGGGELFF.

This chain uses TRBV6-6 with TRBJ2-7; 8 nucleotides align to TRBD1. The CDR3 consists of 16 residues. Looked up from germline, CDR1 is MNHNY and CDR2 is SVGAGI (reference sequence). The junction had 11 bases not matched to a gene; V was cut back by 5 bases and J by 2 bases. CDR3 sequence (DNA): TGTGCCAGCAGTACTACCGCCACAGGGGGGACCTACGAGCAGTACTTC. It translates to CASSTTATGGTYEQYF.

The J gene is TRBJ1-1, the V gene TRBV11-2, with D uncertain. The V gene lost 3 bases and the J gene lost 0 bases, with 8 bases spanning the gap. The CDR3 loop spans 14 amino acids. CDR1 is SGHAT and CDR2 is FQNNGV in the germline V gene. The CDR3 protein is CASSLGRMNTEAFF. The CDR3, as DNA: TGTGCCAGCAGCTTGGGCAGAATGAACACTGAAGCTTTCTTT. Based on the CDR3 plus reference TRBV11-2 and TRBJ1-1, the full variable domain is EAGVAQSPRYKIIEKRQSVAFWCNPISGHATLYWYQQILGQGPKLLIQFQNNGVVDDSQLPKDRFSAERLKGVDSTLKIQPAKLEDSAVYLCASSLGRMNTEAFFGQGTRLTVV.

Only a few counts were recorded for this clone. The rearrangement joins TRBV28 to TRBJ1-1; 10 positions match TRBD1. J was trimmed by 9 bases and V by 5 bases; bases with no gene match: 9. CDR3 length equals 14 residues. Per the germline V gene, CDR1 is MDHEN and CDR2 is SYDVKM. The CDR3 region has the DNA TGTGCCAGCAGTCGGACAGGGGGTTTCCCGCAAGCTTTCTTT. Amino acid sequence: CASSRTGGFPQAFF.

The chain employs TRBV28 and TRBJ1-6; maybe TRBD1 (6 bases). The CDR3 covers 15 residues. From germline, CDR1 is MDHEN and CDR2 SYDVKM. Trimming removed 1 base from V and 8 bases from J, with 12 bases in between. CDR3 nucleotides: TGTGCCAGCAGTTTATTAGCAGGGGTTGATTCACCCCTCCACTTT. Amino acids: CASSLLAGVDSPLHF.

This clone was seen more than once but under ten times. J is TRBJ2-6 and V is TRBV7-8; D ambiguous. Germline V gives CDR1 SGHVS, CDR2 FQNEAQ. Trimming shortened V by 6 bases and J by 1 base, and 4 bases separated the two germline ends. The CDR3 covers 13 residues. The CDR3 reads CASRQSGANVLTF. CDR3 coding DNA: TGTGCCAGCAGACAGTCTGGGGCCAACGTCCTGACTTTC.

The chain recombines TRBV27 with TRBJ2-1; D call uncertain. V was pared by 3 bases and J by 9 bases, with 6 bases between. Germline V gives CDR1 MNHEY, CDR2 SMNVEV (reference sequence). This CDR3 is built from 11 residues. The CDR3 DNA follows: TGTGCCAGCAGTTTTGGATTTGAGCAGTTCTTC. Residues: CASSFGFEQFF.

V is TRBV2 and J is TRBJ2-6, with D perhaps TRBD1 or TRBD2 (7 bases each). The CDR3 consists of 17 residues. V was trimmed by 8 bases and J by 0 bases, leaving 17 bases between them. In germline, CDR1 is SNHLY, CDR2 FYNNEI. The CDR3 loop is CASGRGAGGSGANVLTF. The CDR3 DNA reads TGTGCCAGCGGCCGGGGGGCAGGGGGCTCTGGGGCCAACGTCCTGACTTTC.

The CDR3 DNA reads TGTGCCAGCAGCTTACGGTCTAGCGGCGATGAGCAGTTCTTC. Translating gives CASSLRSSGDEQFF. The chain carries TRBV7-9 and TRBJ2-1; 7 bases fit TRBD2. The trim removed 2 bases at V and 8 bases at J, leaving 6 bases unmatched. Germline CDR1 reads SEHNR; CDR2 reads FQNEAQ (reference sequence). This CDR3 is built from 14 residues.

This clone was found a few times. The identical CDR3 is also encoded by other nucleotide sequences in the sample. The chain joins TRBV2 to TRBJ2-5; D remains ambiguous. The CDR3 consists of 10 residues. Germline CDR1 reads SNHLY; CDR2 reads FYNNEI. V was trimmed by 3 bases and J by 5 bases, leaving 1 base between them. CDR3 coding DNA: TGTGCCAGCAGTGAGGAGACCCAGTACTTC. Residues: CASSEETQYF. The variable domain in full, with the rest retrieved from reference TRBV2 and TRBJ2-5, is EPEVTQTPSHQVTQMGQEVILRCVPISNHLYFYWYRQILGQKVEFLVSFYNNEISEKSEIFDDQFSVERPDGSNFTLKIRSTKLEDSAMYFCASSEETQYFGPGTRLLVL.

V is TRBV21-1 and J is TRBJ1-1. TRBV21-1 is termed a pseudogene. The CDR3 length is 15 residues. CDR3 nucleotides: TGTGCCAGCAGCAAAGATGGTGAAATGAACACTGAAGCTTTCTTT. It yields the protein CASSKDGEMNTEAFF.

The chain couples TRBV7-6 to TRBJ1-3; a possible D gene is TRBD1 (5 bases). The CDR3 consists of 13 residues. Germline assignment: CDR1 SGHVS and CDR2 FNYEAQ. V was shortened by 5 bases and J by 9 bases, with 14 bases between the two germline ends. CDR3 region: CASSRMARGTIYF. The CDR3 DNA sequence: TGTGCCAGCAGCCGGATGGCGAGGGGCACCATATATTTT.

Details on this clone: Other DNA sequences of this sample code for an identical CDR3. The chain uses TRBV19 and TRBJ2-7; D gene ambiguous. The CDR3 consists of 14 residues. V was clipped by 3 bases and J by 0 bases, with 9 bases between them. Germline-derived CDR1 and CDR2 are LNHDA and SQIVND (reference sequence). CDR3 bases: TGTGCCAGTAGTATTTCAGGAAGCTCCTACGAGCAGTACTTC. Its translation is CASSISGSSYEQYF. The complete variable domain, with remaining parts taken from reference TRBV19 and TRBJ2-7, reads DGGITQSPKYLFRKEGQNVTLSCEQNLNHDAMYWYRQDPGQGLRLIYYSQIVNDFQKGDIAEGYSVSREKKESFPLTVTSAQKNPTAFYLCASSISGSSYEQYFGPGTRLTVT.

V usage is TRBV29-1 and J usage is TRBJ1-5; D not resolved. Germline-derived CDR1 and CDR2 are SQVTM and ANQGSEA. V dropped 7 bases and J dropped 6 bases, with 22 bases sitting between them. The CDR3 is 15 residues long. DNA for the CDR3: TGCAGCGCTCCCCCCCTGTCCCGGGTAGGTCAGCCCCAGCATTTT. Amino acid sequence: CSAPPLSRVGQPQHF.

This chain links TRBV19 with TRBJ2-7; D gene ambiguous. The CDR3 is made up of 11 amino acids. V was cut by 5 bases and J by 10 bases, with 12 bases left in between. Germline CDR1 reads LNHDA; CDR2 reads SQIVND (reference sequence). This chain's CDR3 is CASSFRTIQYF. DNA of the CDR3: TGTGCCAGTAGTTTCCGTACGATACAGTACTTC.

The genes are TRBV6-2 or TRBV6-3 and TRBJ2-7; 9 nucleotides line up with TRBD1. The CDR3 length is 15 residues. In germline, CDR1 is MNHEY, CDR2 SVGEGT. The trim removed 5 bases at V and 7 bases at J, leaving 12 bases unmatched. CDR3 nucleotide sequence: TGTGCCAGCAGTCCCAACAGGGGGCGTATTTGGGAGCAGTACTTC. It codes for CASSPNRGRIWEQYF.

V gene TRBV1 combines with J gene TRBJ2-3; TRBD2, the table's D call, was not compared with the DNA. TRBV1 is classified as a pseudogene. This CDR3 spans 18 amino acids. In DNA, the CDR3 is TGCACCAGCAGCCAAGGCCAAATCGGTTTCCACTTCACAGATACGCAGTATTTT. Its protein is CTSSQGQIGFHFTDTQYF.

This chain links TRBV2 with TRBJ2-3; D perhaps matches TRBD2 (5 bases). There are 11 residues in the CDR3. Trimming left V 7 bases short and J 7 bases short, with 9 bases between. Germline lookup yields CDR1 SNHLY and CDR2 FYNNEI. The CDR3 region is CASTVANTQYF. The CDR3 DNA is TGTGCCAGCACCGTAGCGAATACGCAGTATTTT.

The gene calls are TRBV7-2 and TRBJ1-2; 7 nucleotides match TRBD1. With V trimmed by 1 base and J by 3 bases, 5 bases remained unmatched. The CDR3 sequence is 15 residues long. The germline CDR1 and CDR2 sequences are SGHTA and FQGNSA. The CDR3 spells CASSLGDSAHYGYTF. In DNA form, the CDR3 reads TGTGCCAGCAGCTTAGGGGACAGCGCCCACTATGGCTACACCTTC.